Listed here are 11 T cell receptor beta chains from one sample, sequenced in a study of memory CD4+ T cells and cytomegalovirus serostatus. Some clones are missing from TCRdb's copy, which holds only in-frame ones; the method was immunoSEQ multiplex PCR. The sample holds 40,000 to 45,000 clones, about four fifths seen once. The sort gate was single viable CD3+CD4+CD8-CD45RO+ cells for memory CD4+ T cells. Material: memory CD4+ T cells from blood. These receptors originate from an adult in good health and CMV-seronegative.

V and J are TRBV11-3 and TRBJ2-1; D uncertain. Germline V lookup: CDR1 SGHNT, CDR2 YENEEA. This CDR3 is built from 11 residues. Trimming took off 1 base at V and 6 bases at J, with 1 base between the two ends. CDR3 sequence (DNA): TGTGCCAGCAGCTTAGGCAATGAGCAGTTCTTC. Translation gives CASSLGNEQFF.

The chain links TRBV7-2 to TRBJ1-4; 10 positions agree with TRBD1. The CDR3 runs 18 residues. Germline V gene data show CDR1 as SGHTA and CDR2 as FQGNSA. Losses at the gene ends were 3 bases for V and 1 base for J; bases not matched to a gene: 8. The CDR3 reads CASSFRDRGRVTNEKLFF. In DNA form, the CDR3 reads TGTGCCAGCAGCTTTAGAGACAGGGGGCGTGTAACTAATGAAAAACTGTTTTTT.

The chain joins TRBV7-6 to TRBJ2-5, with 11 bases aligning to TRBD1. CDR1 SGHVS and CDR2 FNYEAQ come from the germline V gene. The CDR3 extends over 17 amino acids. V gave up 5 bases and J gave up 2 bases; unmatched junction bases: 10. CDR3 protein: CASSGWAGTGGQETQYF. CDR3 DNA sequence: TGTGCCAGCAGCGGATGGGCAGGGACAGGGGGGCAAGAGACCCAGTACTTC. Complete variable domain (other parts from reference TRBV7-6 and TRBJ2-5): GAGVSQSPRYKVTKRGQDVALRCDPISGHVSLYWYRQALGQGPEFLTYFNYEAQQDKSGLPNDRFSAERPEGSISTLTIQRTEQRDSAMYRCASSGWAGTGGQETQYFGPGTRLLVL.

The chain recombines TRBV5-1 with TRBJ2-5; tentatively, D is TRBD2 (6 bases). Trimming removed 2 bases from V and 9 bases from J, with 14 bases in between. Germline V gene data show CDR1 as SGHRS and CDR2 as YFSETQ. CDR3 size: 13 residues. The CDR3 loop reads CASSFAEPGAQYF. The CDR3 DNA reads TGCGCCAGCAGCTTTGCCGAACCGGGGGCCCAGTACTTC.

The V gene is TRBV4-1, the J gene TRBJ1-5; D is possibly TRBD1 (5 bases). V was clipped by 4 bases and J by 5 bases, with 15 bases between them. The germline CDR1 and CDR2 sequences are MGHRA and YSYEKL. This CDR3 comprises 15 residues. Here the CDR3 reads CASSPLPTADQPQHF. DNA for the CDR3: TGCGCCAGCAGCCCCCTCCCGACAGCCGATCAGCCCCAGCATTTT.

The chain links TRBV11-1 to TRBJ1-6; possibly TRBD1 for D (6 bases). This CDR3 comprises 14 residues. V lost 2 bases and J 9 bases, leaving 11 bases between the germline ends. Germline-derived CDR1 and CDR2 are SGHAT and FQDESV (reference sequence). In DNA form, the CDR3 reads TGTGCCAGCAGCTTAAATCAGGGGAGTTCACCCCTCCACTTT. As protein: CASSLNQGSSPLHF. Drawing the rest from reference TRBV11-1 and TRBJ1-6, the complete variable domain is EAEVAQSPRYKITEKSQAVAFWCDPISGHATLYWYRQILGQGPELLVQFQDESVVDDSQLPKDRFSAERLKGVDSTLKIQPAELGDSAMYLCASSLNQGSSPLHFGNGTRLTVT.

The V and J genes are TRBV9 and TRBJ2-7, with D possibly being TRBD1 or TRBD2 (6 bases each). CDR1 and CDR2 (germline): SGDLS, YYNGEE. Trimming left V 4 bases short and J 10 bases short, with 18 bases between. The CDR3 consists of 13 residues. The CDR3 nucleotides are TGTGCCAGCAGCCCAGGGTATGGGGGGCTTCAGTACTTC. Translation: CASSPGYGGLQYF.

The rearrangement joins TRBV18 to TRBJ1-3; 8 bases map to TRBD1. Trimming removed 1 base from V and 0 bases from J; junction bases left unmatched: 8. The CDR3 sequence is 18 residues long. CDR1 and CDR2 from the germline V gene are KGHSH and LQKENI. In nucleotides, the CDR3 is TGTGCCAGCTCACCACGCACAGGGGGTAGTCTCTCTGGAAACACCATATATTTT. It is translated as CASSPRTGGSLSGNTIYF.

The chain joins TRBV6-6 to TRBJ1-2; 7 nucleotides agree with TRBD1. Per germline, CDR1 MNHNY and CDR2 SVGAGI (reference sequence). The V gene end was trimmed by 7 bases and the J gene end by 2 bases; junction bases not matched to a gene: 4. This CDR3 spans 13 amino acids. The CDR3 loop is CASTGQVNYGYTF. The CDR3 DNA reads as TGTGCCAGCACCGGACAGGTGAACTATGGCTACACCTTC.

The chain carries TRBV7-8 and TRBJ1-3; 7 bases match TRBD1. CDR1 and CDR2 (germline): SGHVS, FQNEAQ. V gave up 2 bases and J gave up 0 bases; unmatched junction bases: 4. The CDR3 has 16 residues. The DNA of the CDR3 is TGTGCCAGCAGCTTACAGGGGGGTGGCTCTGGAAACACCATATATTTT. It encodes CASSLQGGGSGNTIYF.

CDR3 amino acids: CASSPREGLRDYEQYF. CDR3 DNA: TGTGCCAGCAGCCCCAGGGAGGGACTGAGGGATTACGAGCAGTACTTC. The rearrangement links TRBV5-5 to TRBJ2-7; 7 bases match TRBD2. Trimming cost V 4 bases and J 4 bases; bases outside gene matches: 14. The germline gives CDR1 SGHKS, CDR2 YYEKEE (reference sequence). This CDR3 comprises 16 residues.